This T cell receptor (beta chain) was recorded in a study of T cells of healthy individuals. This clonotype was counted ten times or more. The J segment lost 5 bases and the V segment lost 0 bases, leaving 8 bases of the junction unmatched. The CDR3 is 17 amino acids. CDR1 is LGHNA and CDR2 is YSLEER in the germline V gene. TCRdb reanalysed the 5' RACE reads using MiXCR and keeps one entry per CDR3 protein. The sample holds tens of thousands of distinct CDR3 sequences, about 14% seen once. This TCR came from a human donor in good health. The chain employs TRBV4-3 and TRBJ2-1; 9 nucleotides align to TRBD1. The CDR3 DNA is TGCGCCAGCAGCCAAGACACCCCTGGGACAGGGCACAATGAGCAGTTCTTC. This translates into CASSQDTPGTGHNEQFF.